This section outlines one TCR beta chain sequence together with its context. The antigen remains unidentified. TCRdb reprocessed the 5' RACE reads with MiXCR, giving one entry per CDR3 protein. Altogether about 33,000 distinct CDR3 sequences are present, more than 13% being singletons, with the ten largest covering 36%. The germline V gene has CDR1 SNHLY and CDR2 FYNNEI. The CDR3 runs to 13 residues. Trimming pared 6 bases from V and 1 base from J, leaving 6 bases between. This entry is derived from a study of CD8 T cells in ankylosing spondylitis. Study-wide results and limits: It was reported that disease-linked clones were significantly enriched in matched ankylosing spondylitis synovial fluid. Earlier work had already found some motif variants in reactive arthritis synovial fluid and blood.

This clonotype was sampled from a male donor with ankylosing spondylitis or in good health (not recorded which). Sequencing was carried out using blood. The chain links TRBV2 to TRBJ2-2, with D tentatively TRBD1 (5 bases). CDR3 DNA sequence: TGTGCCAGCAGAACAGGGAACACCGGGGAGCTGTTTTTT. Its protein is CASRTGNTGELFF.